The 12 T cell receptor beta chains below come from one sample, sequenced in a study of blood T cells in healthy people across ages. Combining a sample-barcoded 5' primer with a J-beta primer mix, a second PCR ran for roughly 7 to 12 cycles. TCRdb analysed the 5' RACE reads with MiXCR anew, one entry per CDR3 protein. The sample yields over 600,000 distinct CDR3 sequences, around 21% seen once. The sequenced material came from blood. These receptors were taken from a man aged 70 or older in good health.

This clonotype was detected ten times or more. This chain connects TRBV7-9 to TRBJ2-7, with 7 nucleotides matching TRBD2. Germline lookup yields CDR1 SEHNR and CDR2 FQNEAQ (reference sequence). The CDR3 length is 15 residues. The V gene end was trimmed by 3 bases and the J gene end by 5 bases; junction bases not matched to a gene: 10. The CDR3, as DNA: TGTGCCAGCAGCTTCGGGGCGGGGAGGGATGACGAGCAGTACTTC. Protein product: CASSFGAGRDDEQYF.

The V and J genes are TRBV30 and TRBJ2-3; 12 positions agree with TRBD2. Trimming took 4 bases from V and 5 from J; bases not matched to a gene: 4. Germline CDR1 and CDR2: GTSNPN and SVGIG (reference sequence). The CDR3 runs to 14 residues. The CDR3 nucleotides read TGTGCCTGGAACCTAGCGGGAGGGCAAGATACGCAGTATTTT. It is translated as CAWNLAGGQDTQYF.

Only a few counts were recorded for this clonotype. CDR3 sequence reads: CASSSRLAGDGEVYEQYF. The CDR3 nucleotides read TGTGCCAGCAGTTCTCGACTAGCGGGAGATGGGGAGGTCTACGAGCAGTACTTC. The J gene is TRBJ2-7, the V gene TRBV27, with TRBD2 identical over 12 bases. J lost 3 bases, V lost 4 bases, and 13 bases had no gene match. The CDR3 loop spans 18 amino acids. CDR1 is MNHEY, CDR2 SMNVEV, per germline (reference sequence).

This clonotype appeared a few times. The gene calls are TRBV20-1 and TRBJ2-3, with a weak D call TRBD2 (6 bases). The CDR3 has 13 residues. Trimming took 6 bases from V and 5 from J, leaving 15 bases between them. The germline CDR1 and CDR2 sequences are DFQATT and SNEGSKA (reference sequence). This CDR3 is CSAPGLSQDTQYF. CDR3 nucleotides: TGCAGTGCCCCAGGACTATCTCAAGATACGCAGTATTTT.

This clonotype turned up a few times. V and J are TRBV13 and TRBJ1-2, with D maybe TRBD1 (6 bases). V dropped 3 bases and J dropped 4 bases, with 15 bases sitting between them. CDR1 is PRHDT, CDR2 FYEKMQ, per germline (reference sequence). The CDR3 contains 15 residues. CDR3 sequence (DNA): TGTGCCAGCAGCTTCCGACCGGACAGTGGCTATGGCTACACCTTC. It is translated as CASSFRPDSGYGYTF.

This clonotype has only a few counts. V is TRBV18 and J is TRBJ2-5, with D possibly matching TRBD1 (5 bases). The J call may be incorrect, as the DNA end agrees better with TRBJ2-7. The CDR3 length is 15 residues. CDR1 KGHSH and CDR2 LQKENI come from the germline V gene. CDR3 nucleotides: TGTGCCAGCTCACCACGGCAGGGCTACCCCTACGAGCAGTACTTC. It encodes CASSPRQGYPYEQYF.

In this sample, this clonotype turned up a few times. This likely comes from a read error, as the CDR3 has no conserved phenylalanine or tryptophan at its end. The V and J genes are TRBV5-1 and TRBJ1-1; no reliable D call. Germline V gene data show CDR1 as SGHRS and CDR2 as YFSETQ. The CDR3 has 13 residues. V lost 2 bases, J lost 1 base, and 6 bases lay in between. The CDR3 here is CASSFAGNTEAFS. The CDR3 bases are TGCGCCAGCAGCTTCGCGGGGAACACTGAAGCTTTCTCT.

The V and J genes are TRBV28 and TRBJ2-5, with TRBD2 identical over 10 bases. The J call may be faulty, since TRBJ2-1 better matches the DNA end. The germline gives CDR1 MDHEN, CDR2 SYDVKM. The CDR3 has 15 amino acids. This chain's CDR3 is CASSTASGSRNEQFF. CDR3 nucleotide sequence: TGTGCCAGCAGTACGGCTAGCGGGAGTAGGAATGAGCAGTTCTTC.

The chain joins TRBV27 to TRBJ1-1; D may be TRBD1 (6 bases). The CDR3 runs to 15 residues. Germline loops: CDR1 MNHEY, CDR2 SMNVEV (reference sequence). Trimming left V 6 bases short and J 0 bases short, with 14 bases between. The CDR3 DNA follows: TGTGCCAGCAGAGACAGGCCATTAATGAACACTGAAGCTTTCTTT. Amino acid sequence: CASRDRPLMNTEAFF.

The V and J genes are TRBV18 and TRBJ2-5; D possibly matches TRBD1 or TRBD2 (6 bases each). CDR3 length equals 14 residues. The V end was cut by 10 bases, the J end by 4 bases, with 19 bases between. The V gene's germline CDR1 is KGHSH and CDR2 LQKENI. The CDR3 protein is CANSSTRGGETQYF. The CDR3 coding sequence is TGTGCCAACTCGTCGACTAGAGGGGGAGAGACCCAGTACTTC.

About this clonotype itself: Germline and junction disagree at one end, which may indicate a read error. J is TRBJ2-5 and V is TRBV7-9, with 7 bases that match TRBD1. The CDR3 contains 15 residues. Looked up from germline, CDR1 is SEHNR and CDR2 is FQNEAQ (reference sequence). The CDR3 spells CASSRVQGLQEAQYF. The CDR3, as DNA: TGTGCCAGCAGCCGAGTACAGGGGCTCCAAGAGGCCCAGTACTTC.

The chain is built from TRBV28 and TRBJ2-7; 11 bases map to TRBD2. Trimming removed 2 bases from V and 0 bases from J; junction bases left unmatched: 3. The CDR3 loop spans 16 amino acids. Germline lookup yields CDR1 MDHEN and CDR2 SYDVKM. CDR3 in amino acids: CASSLAGTSGSYEQYF. The CDR3 region has the DNA TGTGCCAGCAGTTTAGCCGGGACTAGCGGCTCCTACGAGCAGTACTTC.